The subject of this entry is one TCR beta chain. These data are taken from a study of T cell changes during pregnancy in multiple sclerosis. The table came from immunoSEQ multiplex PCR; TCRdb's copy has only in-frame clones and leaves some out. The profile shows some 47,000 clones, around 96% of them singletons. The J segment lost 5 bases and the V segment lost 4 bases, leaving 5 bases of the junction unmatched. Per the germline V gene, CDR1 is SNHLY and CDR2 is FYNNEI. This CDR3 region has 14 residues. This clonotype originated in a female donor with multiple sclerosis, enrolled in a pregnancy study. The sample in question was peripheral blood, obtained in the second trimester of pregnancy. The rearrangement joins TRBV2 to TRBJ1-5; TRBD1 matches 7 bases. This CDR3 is CASSGTGMDQPQHF. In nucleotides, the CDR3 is TGTGCCAGCAGTGGGACAGGCATGGATCAGCCCCAGCATTTT.